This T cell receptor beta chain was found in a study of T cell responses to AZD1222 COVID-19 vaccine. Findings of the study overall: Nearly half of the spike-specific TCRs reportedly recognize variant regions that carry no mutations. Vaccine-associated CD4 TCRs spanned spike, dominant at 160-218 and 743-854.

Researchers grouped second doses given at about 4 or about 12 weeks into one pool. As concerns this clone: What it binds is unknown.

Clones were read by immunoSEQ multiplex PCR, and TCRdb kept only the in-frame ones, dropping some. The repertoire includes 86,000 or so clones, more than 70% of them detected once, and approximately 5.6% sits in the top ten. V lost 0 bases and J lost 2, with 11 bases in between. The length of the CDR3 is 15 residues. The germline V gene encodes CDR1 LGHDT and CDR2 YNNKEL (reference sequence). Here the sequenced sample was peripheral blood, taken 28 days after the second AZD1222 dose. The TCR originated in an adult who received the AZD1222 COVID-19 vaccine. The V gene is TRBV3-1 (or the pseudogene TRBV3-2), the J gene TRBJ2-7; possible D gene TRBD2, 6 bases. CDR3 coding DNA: TGTGCCAGCAGCCAAGACCTCTCGGGGGCCTACGAGCAGTACTTC. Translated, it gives CASSQDLSGAYEQYF.